The 28 T cell receptor beta chains below all came from one sample that was sequenced in a study of shared clonotypes between healthy human individuals. The assay was immunoSEQ multiplex PCR, and TCRdb's table has in-frame clones only and misses some. Altogether about 2.4 million clones are present, roughly 93% being singletons, with the ten largest covering around 0.37%. The specimen was naive CD4+ T cells from PBMCs. Subset defined: CD45RA+ positively selected. All receptors come from a man in his late teens or twenties in good health. Some clones in this sample may be carry-over from other donors' samples.

The CDR3 DNA reads as TGTGCCAGCAGCTTGTCTCGGGAGGGCTACGAGCAGTACTTC. Encoded protein: CASSLSREGYEQYF. The chain uses TRBV7-8 and TRBJ2-7, with 8 bases identical to TRBD2. There are 14 residues in the CDR3. After removal of 3 bases from V and 3 bases from J, the junction contained 4 bases not matched to a gene. Per the germline V gene, CDR1 is SGHVS and CDR2 is FQNEAQ.

This rearrangement joins TRBV7-9 to TRBJ2-7; 8 bases map to TRBD2. CDR3 size: 15 residues. The V segment lost 1 base and the J segment 2 bases; nucleotides outside the gene matches: 4. From germline, CDR1 is SEHNR and CDR2 FQNEAQ (reference sequence). DNA for the CDR3: TGTGCCAGCAGCTTAGGGCTAGCGGGTCCCTACGAGCAGTACTTC. Residues: CASSLGLAGPYEQYF.

The chain has TRBV7-7 and TRBJ2-7; 8 nucleotides align to TRBD1. The germline CDR1 and CDR2 sequences are SSHAT and FNYEAQ (reference sequence). CDR3 length: 14 residues. V trimming: 5 bases; J trimming: 6 bases; junction bases outside the gene matches: 9. The CDR3 region has the DNA TGTGCCAGCAGCCCAGGACAGGGCGCCCGCGAGCAGTACTTC. The encoded protein is CASSPGQGAREQYF.

The chain links TRBV18 to TRBJ2-7, with 7 positions matching TRBD1. The CDR3 spans 15 residues. V lost 3 bases, J lost 3 bases, and 8 bases stayed unmatched. The germline CDR1 and CDR2 sequences are KGHSH and LQKENI. This CDR3 is CASSPSGQLYYEQYF. The CDR3 DNA follows: TGTGCCAGCTCACCCTCGGGACAGCTTTACTACGAGCAGTACTTC.

Here the CDR3 reads CATSREQPLLGGEQFF. For the CDR3, the DNA is TGTGCCACCAGCAGAGAACAGCCCCTCCTGGGGGGTGAGCAGTTCTTC. The gene calls are TRBV15 and TRBJ2-1, with D perhaps TRBD2 (6 bases). V was shortened by 0 bases and J by 9 bases, with 18 bases between the two germline ends. CDR3 length: 16 residues. CDR1 is LNHNV and CDR2 is YYDKDF in the germline V gene (reference sequence).

This chain uses TRBV7-9 with TRBJ2-7; possible D gene TRBD2, 5 bases. Germline CDR1 and CDR2: SEHNR and FQNEAQ (reference sequence). Trimming left V 2 bases short and J 0 bases short, with 11 bases between. This CDR3 is built from 15 residues. This CDR3 is CASSLRSGDSYEQYF. Here the CDR3 DNA reads TGTGCCAGCAGCTTACGGTCCGGGGACTCCTACGAGCAGTACTTC.

This rearrangement joins TRBV7-8 to TRBJ2-1; a possible D gene is TRBD2 (5 bases). Trimming cost V 5 bases and J 6 bases, with 14 bases left between them. Germline lookup yields CDR1 SGHVS and CDR2 FQNEAQ. There are 14 residues in the CDR3. The CDR3 sequence: CASSTLIAGNEQFF. CDR3 in DNA: TGTGCCAGCAGCACGCTCATCGCGGGCAATGAGCAGTTCTTC. The variable domain in full, with the rest retrieved from reference TRBV7-8 and TRBJ2-1, is GAGVSQSPRYKVAKRGQDVALRCDPISGHVSLFWYQQALGQGPEFLTYFQNEAQLDKSGLPSDRFFAERPEGSVSTLKIQRTQQEDSAVYLCASSTLIAGNEQFFGPGTRLTVL.

With regard to this clone: Distinct nucleotide sequences in the sample also encode this CDR3. V usage is TRBV6-5 and J usage is TRBJ2-7, with D perhaps matching TRBD1 (5 bases). Trimming took 0 bases from V and 2 from J, leaving 11 bases between them. The length of the CDR3 is 15 residues. The germline V gene encodes CDR1 MNHEY and CDR2 SVGAGI. CDR3 sequence (DNA): TGTGCCAGCAGTTACTCATCCCAGGGCCCCTACGAGCAGTACTTC. Encoded protein: CASSYSSQGPYEQYF.

The chain combines TRBV9 with TRBJ1-3; 7 bases align to TRBD1. The junction had 13 bases not matched to a gene; V was cut back by 4 bases and J by 15 bases. Germline CDR1 SGDLS, CDR2 YYNGEE. CDR3 size: 13 residues. The CDR3 sequence is CASSKRLGGTAYF. The CDR3 DNA reads TGTGCCAGCAGCAAACGCCTTGGGGGGACAGCATATTTT.

V and J are TRBV25-1 and TRBJ2-7; the D gene is possibly TRBD2 (5 bases). CDR3 size: 15 residues. V was pared by 1 base and J by 0 bases, with 10 bases between. Germline CDR1 and CDR2: MGHDK and SYGVNS. CDR3 DNA: TGTGCCAGCAGTGAATCGGGGTTCAGCTCCTACGAGCAGTACTTC. Protein product: CASSESGFSSYEQYF.

J is TRBJ2-2 and V is TRBV4-1; D gene unclear. V was trimmed by 4 bases and J by 6 bases, leaving 15 bases between them. CDR1 is MGHRA and CDR2 is YSYEKL in the germline V gene. There are 15 residues in the CDR3. The CDR3 protein is CASSLPLGPAGELFF. The CDR3 DNA reads as TGCGCCAGCAGCCTTCCATTGGGCCCGGCCGGGGAGCTGTTTTTT.

The chain is built from TRBV7-2 and TRBJ2-4, with 9 bases identical to TRBD1. The germline V gene encodes CDR1 SGHTA and CDR2 FQGNSA. Trimming cost V 4 bases and J 7 bases; bases outside gene matches: 8. The CDR3 has 15 residues. Here the CDR3 DNA reads TGTGCCAGCAGCTCCCAGGACAGGGGTGGGAACATTCAGTACTTC. Translated: CASSSQDRGGNIQYF.

This sequence joins TRBV5-1 and TRBJ2-1; 9 bases line up with TRBD2. The CDR3 loop spans 15 amino acids. Per germline, CDR1 SGHRS and CDR2 YFSETQ. Germline trimming cut 0 bases from V and 7 bases from J; bases unmatched to any gene: 5. The CDR3 reads CASSLGSGSGNEQFF. CDR3 bases: TGCGCCAGCAGCTTGGGTAGCGGGAGTGGGAATGAGCAGTTCTTC.

This clone was observed once. The chain joins TRBV5-8 to TRBJ2-3; TRBD1 matches at 11 bases. V lost 1 base and J lost 2; bases outside the gene matches: 6. The CDR3 sequence is 17 residues long. CDR1 is SGHTS and CDR2 is YDEGEE in the germline V gene. CDR3 DNA sequence: TGTGCCAGCAGCTTGAGAGGACAGGGGGCCCTCACAGATACGCAGTATTTT. It specifies CASSLRGQGALTDTQYF.

CDR3 amino acids: CASSILNRSPLHF. The CDR3 bases are TGTGCCAGTAGTATATTAAACAGATCACCCCTCCACTTT. The rearrangement joins TRBV19 to TRBJ1-6; D is undetermined. From germline, CDR1 is LNHDA and CDR2 SQIVND (reference sequence). The CDR3 has 13 amino acids. The V end was cut by 2 bases, the J end by 10 bases, with 9 bases between.

The chain links TRBV27 to TRBJ2-6; no clear D gene. Germline CDR1 reads MNHEY; CDR2 reads SMNVEV (reference sequence). Trimming pared 10 bases from V and 1 base from J, leaving 8 bases between. The CDR3 has 13 residues. The CDR3 sequence: CATRPSGANVLTF. In DNA form, the CDR3 reads TGTGCCACCCGCCCGTCTGGGGCCAACGTCCTGACTTTC.

In its sample, this clone was seen once. This chain joins TRBV21-1 and TRBJ2-5. TRBV21-1 constitutes a pseudogene. The CDR3 sequence is 13 residues long. CDR3 nucleotide sequence: TGTGCGGCCTCTAAAGGGTATCAAGAGACCCAGTACTTC. Translating gives CAASKGYQETQYF.

The V call is TRBV7-9, the J call TRBJ2-1; D gene ambiguous. Germline V CDR1 and CDR2: SEHNR, FQNEAQ (reference sequence). The V end was cut by 3 bases, the J end by 9 bases, with 6 bases between. The CDR3 totals 11 residues. The CDR3 region has the DNA TGTGCCAGCAGCTTCTATAGTGAGCAGTTCTTC. Amino acid sequence: CASSFYSEQFF. The variable domain in full, completed from reference TRBV7-9 and TRBJ2-1, reads DTGVSQNPRHKITKRGQNVTFRCDPISEHNRLYWYRQTLGQGPEFLTYFQNEAQLEKSRLLSDRFSAERPKGSFSTLEIQRTEQGDSAMYLCASSFYSEQFFGPGTRLTVL.

This clone was recorded a few times. The chain carries TRBV7-3 and TRBJ1-1; no definite D call. Trimming took 5 bases from V and 4 from J, leaving 11 bases between them. The CDR3 runs 13 residues. Germline CDR1 is SGHTA and CDR2 is FQGTGA. The CDR3 DNA reads as TGTGCCAGCAGCCCCCGACGGAGCACTGAAGCTTTCTTT. Amino acids: CASSPRRSTEAFF.

Comment on this clone: The sample has other DNA sequences that encode this CDR3 too. This sequence joins TRBV29-1 and TRBJ1-2; TRBD1 might be the D (6 bases). V was pared by 4 bases and J by 4 bases, with 7 bases between. This CDR3 is 11 amino acids long. Germline CDR1 SQVTM, CDR2 ANQGSEA. The CDR3 is CSVGGAYGYTF. DNA for the CDR3: TGCAGCGTTGGGGGGGCCTATGGCTACACCTTC. Supplemented by reference TRBV29-1 and TRBJ1-2, the full variable domain reads SAVISQKPSRDICQRGTSLTIQCQVDSQVTMMFWYRQQPGQSLTLIATANQGSEATYESGFVIDKFPISRPNLTFSTLTVSNMSPEDSSIYLCSVGGAYGYTFGSGTRLTVV.

The chain joins TRBV2 to TRBJ2-3; 13 bases agree with TRBD2. V lost 6 bases to trimming and J lost 2 bases; unmatched junction nucleotides: 2. In germline, CDR1 is SNHLY, CDR2 FYNNEI. There are 15 residues in the CDR3. The DNA of the CDR3 is TGTGCCAGCAGGGGGACTAGCGGGGTCACAGATACGCAGTATTTT. Its translation: CASRGTSGVTDTQYF.

The chain joins TRBV19 to TRBJ1-1; TRBD1 aligns across 7 bases. Per germline, CDR1 LNHDA and CDR2 SQIVND (reference sequence). The V gene end was trimmed by 6 bases and the J gene end by 0 bases; junction bases not matched to a gene: 4. The CDR3 spans 14 residues. As DNA, the CDR3 is TGTGCCAGTAGATCGGGACAGCTGAACACTGAAGCTTTCTTT. Protein product: CASRSGQLNTEAFF.

Remarks on this clone: Compared with germline, one end of the junction differs, possibly owing to a read error. The chain combines TRBV15 with TRBJ2-2, with a possible D match to TRBD2 (6 bases). CDR1 is LNHNV, CDR2 YYDKDF, per germline (reference sequence). This CDR3 contains 18 residues. The CDR3 protein is CATRRELGLTTNTGELFF. The CDR3 DNA sequence: TGTGCCACCAGGAGAGAGTTAGGACTAACAACGAACACCGGGGAGCTGTTTTTT. The variable domain in full, completed from reference TRBV15 and TRBJ2-2, reads DAMVIQNPRYQVTQFGKPVTLSCSQTLNHNVMYWYQQKSSQAPKLLFHYYDKDFNNEADTPDNFQSRRPNTSFCFLDIRSPGLGDTAMYLCATRRELGLTTNTGELFFGEGSRLTVL.

This clone was counted a single time. Other DNA sequences in the same sample also yield this CDR3. The V call is TRBV9, the J call TRBJ2-1; maybe TRBD1 (5 bases). The CDR3 consists of 14 residues. Deletions cut 0 bases from V and 5 bases from J, with 9 bases between. Germline V gene lookup returns CDR1 SGDLS and CDR2 YYNGEE. The CDR3 DNA reads as TGTGCCAGCAGCGTAGGTCAGGGAAACAATGAGCAGTTCTTC. This sequence encodes CASSVGQGNNEQFF.

The chain couples TRBV5-1 to TRBJ2-6; D gene uncertain. This CDR3 has 17 residues. V was trimmed by 4 bases and J by 2 bases, leaving 16 bases between them. Germline V gives CDR1 SGHRS, CDR2 YFSETQ. CDR3 bases: TGCGCCAGCAGCAACGAGCTGGGTGGCCCTGGGGCCAACGTCCTGACTTTC. This gives the protein CASSNELGGPGANVLTF.

The chain employs TRBV4-3 and TRBJ2-7, with a weak D call TRBD1 (7 bases). V gave up 0 bases and J gave up 5 bases, with 14 bases separating them. The CDR3 loop spans 15 amino acids. Germline loops: CDR1 LGHNA, CDR2 YSLEER. The CDR3 DNA sequence: TGCGCCAGCAGCCAAGAGGGCAGGGGGAGGAACGAGCAGTACTTC. This encodes CASSQEGRGRNEQYF.

J is TRBJ2-7 and V is TRBV5-5; 11 nucleotides match TRBD2. With 4 bases clipped from V and 2 bases from J, the junction kept 5 bases outside the gene matches. CDR3 length equals 15 residues. Germline CDR1 and CDR2: SGHKS and YYEKEE (reference sequence). The CDR3 bases are TGTGCCAGCAGCGGCGGGACTAGCGGACCCTACGAGCAGTACTTC. It encodes CASSGGTSGPYEQYF.

V usage is TRBV28 and J usage is TRBJ2-7, with 13 bases identical to TRBD2. Per germline, CDR1 MDHEN and CDR2 SYDVKM. The CDR3 has 15 residues. Trimming removed 7 bases from V and 6 bases from J; junction bases left unmatched: 9. The DNA for the CDR3 is TGTGCCAGCACCCCTCGCAGACTAGCGGGAGGCGAGCAGTACTTC. This gives the protein CASTPRRLAGGEQYF. Drawing the rest from reference TRBV28 and TRBJ2-7, the complete variable domain is DVKVTQSSRYLVKRTGEKVFLECVQDMDHENMFWYRQDPGLGLRLIYFSYDVKMKEKGDIPEGYSVSREKKERFSLILESASTNQTSMYLCASTPRRLAGGEQYFGPGTRLTVT.